This T cell receptor (beta chain) is drawn from a study of cytomegalovirus exposure and HLA in healthy donors. Overall study context: A later analysis reported the 100 to 150 validation repertoires used the same platform as the approximately 650 first-cohort repertoires.

Study-wide points: The TCR clusters that emerged in the first cohort tended, a later analysis found, to co-occur in the 110 or so validation repertoires. Associated with cytomegalovirus, according to the listing, were 150 to 200 TCR beta chains.

The donors were members of the approximately 120-subject validation cohort (separate from the approximately 670-subject first cohort). Profiled with immunoSEQ multiplex PCR; TCRdb holds only in-frame clones, not every one. Here the sample spans roughly 110,000 clones, about 85% being singletons. This clone was recorded once. Its antigen is still unknown. The sequencing input was PBMCs. This TCR was recovered from a woman between 18 and 29 years old in good health and CMV-seropositive.

CDR3 DNA: TGTGCCAGCAGTGACAAAGAGAGCTCCTACAATGAGCAGTTCTTC. Its translation: CASSDKESSYNEQFF. V usage is TRBV6-4 and J usage is TRBJ2-1; D gene uncertain. CDR3 length: 15 amino acids. V was cut by 2 bases and J by 0 bases, with 8 bases left in between. The germline gives CDR1 MRHNA, CDR2 SNTAGT.